Shown below are 9 T cell receptor beta chains from a single sample sequenced in a study of Ad26.COV2.S vaccination and SARS-CoV-2 variants. Clones were read by immunoSEQ multiplex PCR, and TCRdb kept only the in-frame ones, dropping some. This sample has over 350,000 clones; about 88% occur once, and the top ten carry around 3.4%. Documented treatment: some 20 received Ad26.COV2.S at low or high dose, single or two shots; about 5 received placebo; per-sample allocation not given. Each sample was drawn 63 days after the first injection (of vaccine or placebo). Here the sequenced sample was peripheral blood, taken in a trial of Ad26.COV2.S vaccine versus placebo. The receptor source for this set is a person aged 18-65 years who received the Ad26.COV2.S COVID-19 vaccine or a placebo.

V and J are TRBV2 and TRBJ1-2, with 7 positions matching TRBD1. CDR1 and CDR2 (germline): SNHLY, FYNNEI. The CDR3 is made up of 13 amino acids. V lost 8 bases and J lost 7; bases outside the gene matches: 10. In nucleotides, the CDR3 is TGTGCCAGCGGGCAAACAGGGGTTGGTGGCTACACCTTC. It encodes CASGQTGVGGYTF.

This chain connects TRBV15 to TRBJ2-3; maybe TRBD1 (5 bases). V shed 5 bases and J shed 5 bases, with 17 bases lying between them. Per germline, CDR1 LNHNV and CDR2 YYDKDF (reference sequence). The length of the CDR3 is 15 residues. The CDR3: CATSPRPDRGDTQYF. CDR3 sequence (DNA): TGTGCCACCAGCCCAAGACCCGACAGAGGAGATACGCAGTATTTT.

In this sample, this clone turned up a few times. The genes are TRBV27 and TRBJ1-6, with D unclear. In germline, CDR1 is MNHEY, CDR2 SMNVEV (reference sequence). This CDR3 region has 16 residues. V gave up 7 bases and J gave up 0 bases, with 13 bases separating them. CDR3 residues: CASTFLRSSYNSPLHF. DNA of the CDR3: TGTGCCAGCACCTTCTTAAGGAGCTCCTATAATTCACCCCTCCACTTT.

The rearrangement joins TRBV27 to TRBJ1-5; the D is unclear. V was clipped by 10 bases and J by 1 base, with 14 bases between them. The length of the CDR3 is 14 residues. Germline V gene data show CDR1 as MNHEY and CDR2 as SMNVEV (reference sequence). The CDR3 DNA reads TGTGCCACCCTGACCCCCGTGAGCAATCAGCCCCAGCATTTT. Translation: CATLTPVSNQPQHF.

The chain links TRBV6-6 to TRBJ1-2; 9 nucleotides match TRBD1. The J segment lost 4 bases and the V segment lost 2 bases, leaving 5 bases of the junction unmatched. CDR1 is MNHNY, CDR2 SVGAGI, per germline (reference sequence). This CDR3 is built from 15 residues. The CDR3 DNA sequence: TGTGCCAGCAGTTACCCCGCGACAGGGGGCTATGGCTACACCTTC. It codes for CASSYPATGGYGYTF.

The rearrangement uses TRBV27 and TRBJ2-2; maybe TRBD2 (6 bases). The V end lost 2 bases, the J end lost 6 bases, and 10 bases lay between the germline ends. The CDR3 has 14 amino acids. Per the germline V gene, CDR1 is MNHEY and CDR2 is SMNVEV (reference sequence). The CDR3 nucleotides read TGTGCCAGCAGTTTAGTCGGGGGAGCCGGGGAGCTGTTTTTT. Its protein product is CASSLVGGAGELFF.

This sequence joins TRBV13 and TRBJ1-2; a weak D match, TRBD1 (5 bases). CDR1 and CDR2 (germline): PRHDT, FYEKMQ (reference sequence). The V end was cut by 7 bases, the J end by 5 bases, with 11 bases between. The CDR3 is 12 amino acids. Here the CDR3 reads CASIQGSYGYTF. The CDR3 DNA sequence: TGTGCCAGCATCCAGGGTTCTTATGGCTACACCTTC.

The J gene is TRBJ1-5, the V gene TRBV4-1, with TRBD1 identical over 7 bases. The germline V gene has CDR1 MGHRA and CDR2 YSYEKL. V dropped 0 bases and J dropped 0; count of bases not matched to a gene: 5. The length of the CDR3 is 17 residues. The DNA for the CDR3 is TGCGCCAGCAGCCAAGATAGGGACAGCTTTAGCAATCAGCCCCAGCATTTT. Its translation: CASSQDRDSFSNQPQHF.

This rearrangement joins TRBV10-2 to TRBJ1-2; D unresolved. The germline V and J ends were trimmed by 5 bases and 4 bases, with 11 bases remaining between them. The CDR3 is made up of 13 amino acids. Germline CDR1 is WSHSY and CDR2 is SAAADI. The DNA for the CDR3 is TGCGCCAGCAGTCCAAGGGAGGGCTATGGCTACACCTTC. Protein: CASSPREGYGYTF.